The 19 T cell receptor beta chains reported below all come from one sample, sequenced in a study of T cell clonality in common variable immunodeficiency. Repertoires were generated with immunoSEQ multiplex PCR, while TCRdb's copy carries only in-frame clones and drops some. The sample shows about 34,000 clones, none of them appearing just once. The source material was peripheral blood mononuclear cells. Receptors originate from a person between 18 and 75 years old in good health.

In its sample, this clone was seen many times. Read sequence stops 3 residues before the CDR3 end, and the germline J gene provides the missing end. The rearrangement links TRBV30 to TRBJ2-2; maybe TRBD2 (5 bases). With 4 bases removed from V and 8 bases from J, the gap between germline ends came to 20 bases. The germline V gene has CDR1 GTSNPN and CDR2 SVGIG (reference sequence). The CDR3 extends over 15 amino acids. This chain's CDR3 is CAWTVLASGGGELFF. The CDR3 DNA, read in part, is TGTGCCTGGACAGTGCTAGCCTCTGGAGGTGGGGAG.

The table lists this clone with many counts. The CDR3 end is not reached by the read, which stops 3 residues before it; the germline J gene fills it in. V is TRBV7-3 and J is TRBJ2-7, with 10 bases identical to TRBD1. The CDR3 totals 15 residues. V was clipped by 5 bases and J by 6 bases; unmatched bases: 10. Looked up from germline, CDR1 is SGHTA and CDR2 is FQGTGA. The sequenced CDR3 bases are TGTGCCAGCAGCGTATACCCGACAGGGGGCGGCGAG. This encodes CASSVYPTGGGE. The CDR3, in full, reads CASSVYPTGGGEQYF.

At least ten counts were recorded for this clone. With the read ending 3 residues before the CDR3 end, the germline J gene is used to fill in that end. The chain carries TRBV5-1 and TRBJ1-4, with unresolved D. With 5 bases removed from V and 0 bases from J, the gap between germline ends came to 11 bases. The length of the CDR3 is 15 residues. Looked up from germline, CDR1 is SGHRS and CDR2 is YFSETQ. CDR3: CASSRQAATNEKLFF. The part of the CDR3 DNA that was read is TGCGCCAGCAGTCGGCAGGCTGCAACTAATGAAAAA.

This clone occurred many times. The CDR3 extends 3 residues past the end of the read, so its final part is completed from the germline J gene. V gene TRBV20-1 combines with J gene TRBJ2-7; D not certain. V lost 6 bases, J lost 3 bases, and 9 bases lay in between. The germline CDR1 and CDR2 sequences are DFQATT and SNEGSKA (reference sequence). CDR3 length equals 11 residues. CDR3 DNA, as far as it was read: TGCAGTGCCTCGACAAACTACGAG. As protein: CSASTNYE. The whole CDR3 protein reads CSASTNYEQYF.

This clone was picked up many times. The read terminates 3 residues ahead of where the CDR3 ends, so the germline J gene completes it. The chain employs TRBV6-1 and TRBJ2-7; 8 nucleotides match TRBD1. This CDR3 is built from 15 residues. The junction had 11 bases not matched to a gene; V was cut back by 4 bases and J by 6 bases. CDR1 and CDR2 (germline): MNHNS, SASEGT. CDR3 in amino acids: CASSGDRTLGGEQYF. The sequenced part of the CDR3 DNA is TGTGCCAGCAGTGGGGACAGGACCTTGGGAGGCGAG.

This clone was recorded many times. CDR3 loop: CASRITGDNEQFF. The covered CDR3 bases are TGTGCCAGCAGAATCACGGGGGACAATGAG. J is TRBJ2-1 and V is TRBV6-2 or TRBV6-3; a weak D match, TRBD2 (6 bases). The read comes to an end 3 residues before the CDR3 does, leaving the germline J gene to fill in the end. The ends were cut back, 6 bases at V and 5 bases at J, with 11 bases in the middle. The germline V gene encodes CDR1 MNHEY and CDR2 SVGEGT. The CDR3 is made up of 13 amino acids.

This clone has ten or more counts. The sequenced fragment ends 3 residues before the CDR3 boundary, so the rest is inferred from the germline J gene. The J gene is TRBJ2-5, the V gene TRBV7-6; TRBD2 agrees at 7 bases. Trimming cost V 5 bases and J 2 bases; bases outside gene matches: 2. The CDR3 contains 13 residues. CDR1 and CDR2 (germline): SGHVS, FNYEAQ. CDR3 protein: CASSRGRQETQYF. The part of the CDR3 DNA that was read is TGTGCCAGCAGCCGCGGGAGACAAGAGACC. Based on the CDR3 plus reference TRBV7-6 and TRBJ2-5, the full variable domain is GAGVSQSPRYKVTKRGQDVALRCDPISGHVSLYWYRQALGQGPEFLTYFNYEAQQDKSGLPNDRFSAERPEGSISTLTIQRTEQRDSAMYRCASSRGRQETQYFGPGTRLLVL.

This clone was found many times. The covered CDR3 bases are TGCAGTGCTAGAGCCGACGGCAGGGGTGGC. It yields the protein CSARADGRGG. The full CDR3 sequence reads CSARADGRGGYTF. The chain carries TRBV20-1 and TRBJ1-2, with D possibly matching TRBD1 (6 bases). Sequencing ends 3 residues short of the CDR3 end; the germline J gene provides the rest. The CDR3 is 13 residues long. Deletions cut 1 base from V and 7 bases from J, with 13 bases between. Germline CDR1 DFQATT, CDR2 SNEGSKA (reference sequence).

Many counts were recorded for this clone. The CDR3 end falls 3 residues outside the read, so it is completed with the germline J gene. This chain uses TRBV6-2 or TRBV6-3 with TRBJ1-4; maybe TRBD1 (5 bases). Germline values: CDR1 MNHEY, CDR2 SVGEGT. V shed 2 bases and J shed 7 bases, with 11 bases lying between them. This CDR3 is built from 14 residues. Incomplete CDR3 DNA: TGTGCCAGCAGTTACATAGGACAAGGTGAAAAA. Amino acids: CASSYIGQGEK. The complete CDR3 sequence is CASSYIGQGEKLFF.

By frequency in the sample, this clone is medium-sized. The CDR3 goes on 3 residues after the read ends, and that part is filled in from the germline J gene. The chain uses TRBV14 and TRBJ1-1, with D possibly TRBD1 on 5 matching bases. Germline lookup yields CDR1 SGHDN and CDR2 FVKESK. The CDR3 runs 13 residues. The CDR3 DNA, read in part, is TGTGCCAGCAGCCAAATAAGGGGCCGCGAA. It specifies CASSQIRGRE. The CDR3 in its entirety is CASSQIRGREAFF.

This clone was counted at least ten times. Coverage ceases 3 residues before the CDR3 finishes, and the germline J gene fills in the end. V is TRBV19 and J is TRBJ2-5, with TRBD2 matching 10 bases. The CDR3 consists of 14 residues. With V trimmed by 8 bases and J by 4 bases, 7 bases remained unmatched. CDR1 and CDR2 (germline): LNHDA, SQIVND (reference sequence). CDR3 bases read: TGTGCCAGTTCTAGCGGGAGTGGAGTAGAGACC. This codes for CASSSGSGVET. The entire CDR3 protein reads CASSSGSGVETQYF.

There are a few counts of this clone. Read data end 3 residues before the CDR3 end; the end is taken from the germline J gene. V and J are TRBV7-2 and TRBJ2-4; 7 bases line up with TRBD2. The CDR3 length is 16 residues. Germline CDR1 SGHTA, CDR2 FQGNSA. CDR3 amino acids: CASSLAAGPGDYGQYF. The covered CDR3 bases are TGTGCCAGCAGCTTAGCGGCCGGGCCGGGGGACTATGGT.

This clone was recorded many times. The CDR3 is cut off 3 residues early in the read; its end comes from the germline J gene. The chain couples TRBV6-2 or TRBV6-3 to TRBJ2-6; TRBD1 is a possible D gene (6 bases). Trimming pared 6 bases from V and 2 bases from J, leaving 11 bases between. This CDR3 has 15 residues. Germline V gives CDR1 MNHEY, CDR2 SVGEGT. The CDR3 DNA, read in part, is TGTGCCAGCAGACAGGGTAACGCTGGGGCCAACGTC. It is translated as CASRQGNAGANV. The full CDR3 protein reads CASRQGNAGANVLTF.

At least ten counts were recorded for this clone. The read comes to an end 3 residues before the CDR3 does, leaving the germline J gene to fill in the end. The chain joins TRBV9 to TRBJ1-3, with D perhaps matching TRBD1 (5 bases). This CDR3 is 16 amino acids long. The germline V gene encodes CDR1 SGDLS and CDR2 YYNGEE. The V end was cut by 0 bases, the J end by 0 bases, with 10 bases between. This chain's CDR3 is CASSVVSGISGNTIYF. The sequenced part of the CDR3 DNA is TGTGCCAGCAGCGTAGTTTCAGGGATCTCTGGAAACACC.

This clone was seen ten or more times. The read ends 3 residues early relative to the CDR3; the germline J gene fills the gap. The chain couples TRBV7-2 to TRBJ2-5, with D possibly being TRBD2 (5 bases). V was pared by 5 bases and J by 1 base, with 11 bases between. Per the germline V gene, CDR1 is SGHTA and CDR2 is FQGNSA. The CDR3 contains 14 residues. This CDR3 is CASSPTAGQETQYF. The part of the CDR3 DNA that was read is TGTGCCAGCAGCCCTACGGCGGGCCAAGAGACC.

This clone appeared many times. The CDR3 end falls 3 residues outside the read, so it is completed with the germline J gene. The J gene is TRBJ1-4, the V gene TRBV7-2, with TRBD1 as a possible D gene (5 bases). V lost 2 bases and J lost 7, with 11 bases in between. Germline CDR1 and CDR2: SGHTA and FQGNSA. The CDR3 consists of 14 residues. This CDR3 is CASSLNQGSEKLFF. Partial CDR3 DNA: TGTGCCAGCAGCTTAAACCAGGGAAGTGAAAAA.

Note on this clone: The read halts 3 residues ahead of the CDR3 end, with the missing end drawn from the germline J gene. The identical CDR3 is also encoded by other nucleotide sequences in the sample. The genes are TRBV5-1 and TRBJ1-3; 10 bases match TRBD1. Trimming removed 3 bases from V and 4 bases from J; junction bases left unmatched: 7. Germline V gene data show CDR1 as SGHRS and CDR2 as YFSETQ. CDR3 size: 16 residues. The CDR3 loop reads CASSSLGTGAGNTIYF. Incomplete CDR3 DNA: TGCGCCAGCAGCTCCCTCGGGACAGGGGCCGGAAACACC. Looking up the rest from reference TRBV5-1 and TRBJ1-3 gives the full variable domain: KAGVTQTPRYLIKTRGQQVTLSCSPISGHRSVSWYQQTPGQGLQFLFEYFSETQRNKGNFPGRFSGRQFSNSRSEMNVSTLELGDSALYLCASSSLGTGAGNTIYFGEGSWLTVV.

This clone was counted ten times or more. Read coverage stops 3 residues before the CDR3 terminus; the germline J gene supplies the remainder. The chain uses TRBV3-1 (or the pseudogene TRBV3-2) and TRBJ1-2, with a weak D call TRBD1 (5 bases). The ends were cut back, 0 bases at V and 4 bases at J, with 12 bases in the middle. The CDR3 runs to 15 residues. In germline, CDR1 is LGHDT, CDR2 YNNKEL (reference sequence). Incomplete CDR3 DNA: TGTGCCAGCAGCCAAGATTGGACCGACAGCTATGGC. Its protein product is CASSQDWTDSYG. The full CDR3 protein is CASSQDWTDSYGYTF.

This clone was counted many times. The read falls 3 residues short of the CDR3 end, and the missing part is taken from the germline J gene. The genes are TRBV7-8 and TRBJ1-2; 7 nucleotides match TRBD1. The CDR3 contains 13 residues. After removal of 5 bases from V and 5 bases from J, the junction contained 5 bases not matched to a gene. The V gene's germline CDR1 is SGHVS and CDR2 FQNEAQ. This chain's CDR3 is CASSKTGNYGYTF. The sequenced part of the CDR3 DNA is TGTGCCAGCAGCAAGACAGGGAATTATGGC.